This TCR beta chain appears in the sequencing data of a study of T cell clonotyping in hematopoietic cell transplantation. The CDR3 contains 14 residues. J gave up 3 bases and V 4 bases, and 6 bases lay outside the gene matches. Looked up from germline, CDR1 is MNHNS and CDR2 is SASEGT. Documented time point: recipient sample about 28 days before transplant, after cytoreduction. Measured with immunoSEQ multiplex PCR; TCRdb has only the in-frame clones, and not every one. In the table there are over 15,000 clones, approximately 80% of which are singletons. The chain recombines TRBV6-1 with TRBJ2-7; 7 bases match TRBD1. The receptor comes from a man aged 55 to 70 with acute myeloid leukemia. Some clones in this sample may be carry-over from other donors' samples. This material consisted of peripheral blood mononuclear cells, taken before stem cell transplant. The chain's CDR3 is CASSARDSHYEQYF. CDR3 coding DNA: TGTGCCAGCAGTGCCCGGGACAGCCACTACGAGCAGTACTTC.